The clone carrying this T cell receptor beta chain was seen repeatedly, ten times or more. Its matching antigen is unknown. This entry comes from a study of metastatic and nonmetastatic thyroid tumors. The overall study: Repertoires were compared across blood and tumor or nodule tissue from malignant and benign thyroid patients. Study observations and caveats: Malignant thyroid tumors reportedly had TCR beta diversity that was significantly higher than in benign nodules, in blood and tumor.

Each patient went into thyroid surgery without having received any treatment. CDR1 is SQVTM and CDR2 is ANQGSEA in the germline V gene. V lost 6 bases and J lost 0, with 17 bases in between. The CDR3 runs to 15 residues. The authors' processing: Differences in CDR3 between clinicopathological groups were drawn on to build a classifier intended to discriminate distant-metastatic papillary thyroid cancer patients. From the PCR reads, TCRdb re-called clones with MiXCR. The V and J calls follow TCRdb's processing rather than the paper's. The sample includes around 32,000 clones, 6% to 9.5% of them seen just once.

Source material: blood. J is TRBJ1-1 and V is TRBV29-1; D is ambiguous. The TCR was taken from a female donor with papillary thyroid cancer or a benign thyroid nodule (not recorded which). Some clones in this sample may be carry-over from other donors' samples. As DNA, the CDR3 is TGCAGCGTCATCCCCTTTGACAAATTGAACACTGAAGCTTTCTTT. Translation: CSVIPFDKLNTEAFF.